This T cell receptor beta chain was recovered during a study of cytomegalovirus exposure and HLA in healthy donors. Losses at the gene ends were 5 bases for V and 3 bases for J; bases not matched to a gene: 17. Germline V CDR1 and CDR2: SGHTA, FQGNSA. This CDR3 is 19 amino acids long. This PCR relied on a set of 60 Vbeta primers and 13 Jbeta primers. TCRdb keeps only in-frame clones here, not all; method: immunoSEQ multiplex PCR. This table holds tens of thousands of clones, approximately 76% found once. The receptor was derived from a male donor in good health and CMV-seronegative. The sample was PBMCs. V and J are TRBV7-2 and TRBJ2-3, with TRBD2 matching over 10 bases. Written as DNA, the CDR3 is TGTGCCAGCAGCGCCCCGGGGCCAGCGGGGGGGGTGAGGACAGATACGCAGTATTTT. This translates into CASSAPGPAGGVRTDTQYF.